This TCR beta chain was captured in a study of identical twins. Overall study findings and caveats: Invariant MAIT and iNKT cells may have partly biased zero-insertion analyses.

This clonotype was recorded a few times. What it recognizes is unknown. Template switching added a universal primer binding site, and final cDNA carried unique molecular identifiers. MiXCR, applied by TCRdb to the 5' RACE reads, yields one record per CDR3 protein. The data show some 760,000 distinct CDR3 sequences, about 20% seen once. Germline V gene data show CDR1 as KGHSH and CDR2 as LQKENI. V was shortened by 3 bases and J by 5 bases, with 11 bases between the two germline ends. The CDR3 has 15 residues. The same data also contributed to another study, on T cells expressing NK-cell markers. That report adds: The share of CD8+ T cells held by dominant NKG2C+ clonotypes was about 1.0-7.5% in several donors.

Sequencing used PBMCs. This chain uses TRBV18 with TRBJ1-6; D is uncertain. This sequence originates from a woman aged 18-29 years in good health. CDR3 in amino acids: CASSPRQVDNSPLHF. The CDR3 coding sequence is TGTGCCAGCTCACCCCGGCAGGTGGATAATTCACCCCTCCACTTT. Full variable domain (missing parts from reference TRBV18 and TRBJ1-6): NAGVMQNPRHLVRRRGQEARLRCSPMKGHSHVYWYRQLPEEGLKFMVYLQKENIIDESGMPKERFSAEFPKEGPSILRIQQVVRGDSAAYFCASSPRQVDNSPLHFGNGTRLTVT.